Included here is one T cell receptor beta chain sequence, with context. Antigen: not known. Patients who underwent sequencing had shown CD8+CD57+ cell expansion by flow cytometry. Severe acquired aplastic anemia was diagnosed in all patients. Blood sampling was performed on the patients, and none of them had received therapy by then. Trimming took off 6 bases at V and 0 bases at J, with 27 bases between the two ends. The CDR3 is 20 residues long. This entry belongs to a study of CD8+CD57+ T cells in acquired aplastic anemia. On the study more broadly: Recorded DNA amounts for sorted CD4+ and CD8+ cells had an average of about 3.5 ug. General observations from the study: Statistical testing detected no significant gap in CD8+ Simpson's diversity between patients and controls.

It was genomic DNA that served as the template for profiling TCR beta VDJ and CDR3. Each CDR3 protein gets one entry after TCRdb re-called the reads with MiXCR. The sample has 150,000 or so distinct CDR3 sequences, roughly 49% seen once. The sequence was obtained from a human donor with aplastic anemia. The genes are TRBV12-3 or TRBV12-4 and TRBJ2-1; D uncertain. Material for sequencing was sorted CD4+, CD8+, or CD8+CD57+ T cells (not recorded which) from PBMCs. CDR3 sequence: CASRIQMGIGLKSSYNEQFF. DNA of the CDR3: TGTGCCAGCAGGATTCAGATGGGGATTGGGCTTAAGTCCTCCTACAATGAGCAGTTCTTC.